These T cell receptor beta chains were read from a single sample in a study of OX40 agonist ivuxolimab in advanced cancers. Method: immunoSEQ multiplex PCR; TCRdb's copy keeps in-frame clones and lacks some. The sample has 60,000 or so clones, 84% seen once. The sequencing used CD4+ or CD8+ T cells sorted from blood, collected in a trial of the OX40 agonist ivuxolimab. These TCRs come from an adult with an advanced solid tumor such as melanoma, head and neck, liver or kidney cancer. The CDR3 runs from the conserved cysteine through the conserved F or W. D genes are given only for firm matches. Clone size, where shown, is once, few, many, or a class for clones that have expanded.

j_call | clone_size | d_call | v_call | cdr3_aa | cdr3_nt
TRBJ2-7 | NA | TRBD2 | TRBV5-4 | CASSPRTSGGYEQYF | TGTGCCAGCAGCCCACGGACTAGCGGGGGTTACGAGCAGTACTTC
TRBJ2-5 | NA | NA | TRBV27 | CASSDDKETQYF | TGTGCCAGCAGCGACGATAAAGAGACCCAGTACTTC
TRBJ2-1 | NA | TRBD2 | TRBV4-1 | CASSPFGLAGSNEQFF | TGCGCCAGCAGCCCTTTCGGACTAGCGGGAAGTAATGAGCAGTTCTTC
TRBJ2-7 | few | NA | TRBV30 | CASKRDRSYEQYF | TGTGCCTCAAAACGGGACCGCTCCTACGAGCAGTACTTC
TRBJ2-1 | NA | TRBD1 | TRBV9 | CASSVGTGGNEQFF | TGTGCCAGCAGCGTTGGGACAGGGGGCAATGAGCAGTTCTTC
TRBJ1-5 | NA | TRBD1 | TRBV15 | CATSSPDRGQRPQHF | TGTGCCACCAGCAGCCCCGACAGGGGGCAACGGCCCCAGCATTTT
TRBJ1-5 | NA | NA | TRBV7-2 | CASSLKTNQPQHF | TGTGCCAGCAGCTTGAAAACCAATCAGCCCCAGCATTTT
TRBJ2-1 | NA | TRBD1 | TRBV11-3 | CASSLGQGLPYNEQFF | TGTGCCAGCAGCCTAGGACAGGGGCTCCCCTACAATGAGCAGTTCTTC
TRBJ2-2 | NA | NA | TRBV6-1 | CASSTDLNTGELFF | TGTGCCAGCAGTACCGATCTGAACACCGGGGAGCTGTTTTTT
TRBJ1-1 | NA | NA | TRBV18 | CASSRVEMNTEAFF | TGTGCCAGCTCACGGGTGGAGATGAACACTGAAGCTTTCTTT
TRBJ2-5 | few | NA | TRBV11-2 | CASSVGWGGETQYF | TGTGCCAGCAGCGTCGGATGGGGCGGGGAGACCCAGTACTTC
TRBJ1-3 | once | NA | TRBV14 | CASSQGDWSSGNTIYF | TGTGCCAGCAGCCAAGGGGACTGGAGCTCTGGAAACACCATATATTTT
TRBJ1-2 | NA | NA | TRBV2 | CASRPGHFEGGYTF | TGTGCCAGCAGACCCGGACATTTCGAGGGTGGCTACACCTTC
TRBJ2-2 | once | TRBD1 | TRBV5-1 | CASSGRDSSIGTGELFF | TGCGCCAGCAGCGGCCGGGACAGTAGTATCGGCACCGGGGAGCTGTTTTTT
TRBJ2-7 | once | TRBD2 | TRBV9 | CASSPGGATSYEQYF | TGTGCCAGCAGCCCCGGGGGGGCGACCTCCTACGAGCAGTACTTC
TRBJ2-7 | NA | NA | TRBV7-9 | CASSLEGRYYEQYF | TGTGCCAGCAGCTTAGAAGGCCGCTACTACGAGCAGTACTTC
TRBJ2-1 | NA | NA | TRBV6-6 | CASSQRRYSYNEQFF | TGTGCCAGCAGTCAACGGAGATACTCCTACAATGAGCAGTTCTTC
TRBJ1-2 | NA | NA | TRBV19 | CASRNSDFYGYTF | TGTGCCAGTAGAAATTCGGACTTCTATGGCTACACCTTC
TRBJ2-1 | NA | NA | TRBV7-2 | CASSLEQVSYNEQFF | TGTGCCAGCAGCTTAGAACAGGTGTCCTACAATGAGCAGTTCTTC
TRBJ1-5 | NA | NA | TRBV15 | CATSRAYNPRDTRGNQPQHF | TGTGCCACCAGCAGGGCCTATAACCCCCGGGACACCCGGGGGAATCAGCCCCAGCATTTT
TRBJ1-1 | NA | TRBD1 | TRBV6-5 | CASSSYQGDTEAFF | TGTGCCAGCAGTTCCTACCAGGGGGACACTGAAGCTTTCTTT
TRBJ1-1 | NA | NA | TRBV19 | CASSTVRDTEAFF | TGTGCCAGTAGTACCGTCCGAGACACTGAAGCTTTCTTT
TRBJ2-1 | NA | TRBD2 | TRBV10-1 | CASSEGDYYNEQFF | TGCGCCAGCAGTGAGGGGGACTATTACAATGAGCAGTTCTTC
TRBJ1-1 | NA | NA | TRBV5-1 | CASNKDSNTEAFF | TGCGCCAGCAATAAGGACTCGAACACTGAAGCTTTCTTT
TRBJ1-2 | NA | NA | TRBV6-1 | CASRGLDTSGYTF | TGTGCCAGCAGGGGATTGGACACGTCTGGCTACACCTTC
TRBJ2-7 | NA | NA | TRBV7-2 | CASSLQGFSYEQYF | TGTGCCAGCAGCTTACAAGGTTTCTCCTACGAGCAGTACTTC
TRBJ2-7 | once | TRBD1 | TRBV19 | CASSFGQGASYEQYF | TGTGCCAGTAGTTTCGGACAGGGGGCCTCCTACGAGCAGTACTTC